The text below deals with one TCR beta chain. The data stem from a study of blood T cell repertoires in COVID-19. Overall study: The United States, Italy and Spain provided the acute and convalescent COVID-19 samples. Sources were T cells, B-cell-depleted T cells, or PBMCs; the material itself was cDNA or gDNA.

The CDR3 runs 17 residues. After removal of 3 bases from V and 2 bases from J, the junction contained 9 bases not matched to a gene. CDR1 is KGHDR and CDR2 is SFDVKD in the germline V gene. Clones were read by immunoSEQ multiplex PCR, and TCRdb kept only the in-frame ones, dropping some. The sample has fewer than 130,000 clones, roughly 84% seen once. The chain combines TRBV24-1 with TRBJ2-1; 7 bases line up with TRBD1. Material for sequencing was peripheral blood. The TCR comes from a human donor in a cohort sampled during active COVID-19. Here the CDR3 DNA reads TGTGCCACCAGTGATCCCCGGACAGGCGGCACCTACAATGAGCAGTTCTTC. Protein: CATSDPRTGGTYNEQFF.